Detailed here is one TCR beta chain. Its cognate antigen is unknown. The entry originates in a study of cytomegalovirus exposure and HLA in healthy donors. Study information: The early release's HLA-typed donors yielded 80 million to 95 million unique TCRs. Findings of the study overall: TCR beta chains associated with HLA were, in a later analysis, more clonally expanded than equally common others.

PCR used 60 Vbeta primers and 13 Jbeta primers. Clones were read by immunoSEQ multiplex PCR, and TCRdb kept only the in-frame ones, dropping some. The table has approximately 170,000 clones, about 88% seen once. There were likely unrecorded immune exposures, though donors were nominally healthy when sampled. Source material: PBMCs. The clonotype was recovered from a man aged 30 to 39 in good health and CMV-seropositive.

CDR3: CASAGGGTYNEQFF. The CDR3 region has the DNA TGTGCCAGCGCGGGAGGTGGTACCTACAATGAGCAGTTCTTC. The V and J genes are TRBV7-9 and TRBJ2-1; 8 bases agree with TRBD2. V shed 8 bases, J shed 2 bases, and the junction held 5 bases outside the gene matches. Germline CDR1 and CDR2: SEHNR and FQNEAQ (reference sequence). The CDR3 extends over 14 amino acids. The whole variable domain, filled in from reference TRBV7-9 and TRBJ2-1, reads DTGVSQNPRHKITKRGQNVTFRCDPISEHNRLYWYRQTLGQGPEFLTYFQNEAQLEKSRLLSDRFSAERPKGSFSTLEIQRTEQGDSAMYLCASAGGGTYNEQFFGPGTRLTVL.